A selection of T cell receptor beta chains follows, all from one sample in a study of CD8 T cell repertoires and HIV-1 epitope variants. Profiled with immunoSEQ multiplex PCR; TCRdb holds only in-frame clones, not every one. This table has about 4,700 clones, less than 75% appearing once. No antigen has been assigned to these receptors. The specimen was cultured CD8+ T cells derived from PBMCs. The receptors come from a male donor with HIV. The conserved cysteine and the conserved F or W are not part of the CDR3 here. A clone size is listed for some rows: how often the clone was seen (once, few, many), or a class if it is expanded.

clone_size j_call v_call cdr3_aa
NA TRBJ2-7 TRBV5-8 ASSLAGRNYEQY
NA TRBJ2-7 TRBV28 ASRGVSETYEQY
few TRBJ2-7 TRBV7-9 ASSPADQPYEQY
NA TRBJ1-1 TRBV28 ASSSVMVGGEKVTEAF
NA TRBJ2-1 TRBV5-1 ASSLSRWWGEQF
once TRBJ2-2 TRBV28 ASRPQGRNTGELF
NA TRBJ2-7 TRBV4-2 ASSQDRGGRLYEQY
NA TRBJ2-7 TRBV19 ASSIYSWGEQY
few TRBJ1-5 TRBV18 ASSPGQGRNQPQH
few TRBJ1-2 TRBV7-2 ASSSSGADYGYT
NA TRBJ1-1 TRBV4-3 ASSHSGVGLRNTEAF
few TRBJ2-2 TRBV6-1 ASKPGTNGELF
NA TRBJ2-3 TRBV9 ASSVSSGEGADTQY
NA TRBJ2-7 TRBV4-2 ASSQAGGQQY
few TRBJ2-2 TRBV10-3 AISENLGVTGELF
NA TRBJ1-1 TRBV7-8 ASSHPRGKDTEAF
NA TRBJ1-1 TRBV19 ASSRGFKMNTEAF
NA TRBJ2-1 TRBV30 AWIGTSVDEQF
NA TRBJ2-7 TRBV7-9 ASSNTGVVRSYEQY
NA TRBJ2-7 TRBV7-8 ASSFTGTGSEQY
NA TRBJ2-7 TRBV6-1 ASSRDRDSGEQY
NA TRBJ2-3 TRBV4-3 ASSQDFLGGGTDTQY
NA TRBJ2-7 TRBV6-5 ASSPGDYEQY
few TRBJ2-7 TRBV19 ASSIGGGPYEQY
NA TRBJ1-1 TRBV28 ASRDNMNTEAF
NA TRBJ2-7 TRBV19 ASSWGGSYEQY
NA TRBJ1-2 TRBV9 ASAGGAGSNYGYT
NA TRBJ2-7 TRBV4-1 ASSQEQGATEQY
NA TRBJ2-3 TRBV6-5 ASSPSTDTQY
NA TRBJ1-5 TRBV6-1 ASSEDMVANQPQH
medium-sized TRBJ2-2 TRBV28 ASSLWAEGSTGELF
NA TRBJ1-3 TRBV28 ASSGGTSGNTIY
few TRBJ2-1 TRBV29-1 SVEPDPGNEQF
NA TRBJ2-3 TRBV4-2 ASSQLEGVSDTQY
NA TRBJ1-2 TRBV2 ASKRGPGYGYT
NA TRBJ2-1 TRBV19 ASSRSSYNEQF
NA TRBJ2-3 TRBV5-4 ASSHQTSGSADTQY
NA TRBJ1-6 TRBV4-3 ASSPRVYENSPLH